The 7 T cell receptor beta chains presented below share a single source sample, sequenced in a study of blood T cell repertoires in COVID-19 (dated by TCRdb to the early 2020s). Libraries were prepared through the immunoSEQ multiplex PCR assay. The table was pulled from immuneACCESS by TCRdb, which kept in-frame rearrangements only. Such tables lose some clones; where checked, under half of the loss comes from unresolved V genes, and the rest has no known cause. This sample lists approximately 240,000 clones; 65% to 85% were detected once. Clones ranked in the top ten supply approximately 2.5% of the sample. Specimen: peripheral blood. The source is an older woman with acute or convalescent COVID-19.

The chain uses TRBV7-9 and TRBJ2-1; D gene unclear. Looked up from germline, CDR1 is SEHNR and CDR2 is FQNEAQ (reference sequence). The length of the CDR3 is 13 residues. The V end lost 3 bases, the J end lost 3 bases, and 6 bases lay between the germline ends. CDR3 coding DNA: TGTGCCAGCAGCTTTTCCAACTACAATGAGCAGTTCTTC. It codes for CASSFSNYNEQFF. The variable domain in full, with the rest retrieved from reference TRBV7-9 and TRBJ2-1, is DTGVSQNPRHKITKRGQNVTFRCDPISEHNRLYWYRQTLGQGPEFLTYFQNEAQLEKSRLLSDRFSAERPKGSFSTLEIQRTEQGDSAMYLCASSFSNYNEQFFGPGTRLTVL.

The chain uses TRBV10-1 and TRBJ1-5; a weak D match, TRBD1 (6 bases). From germline, CDR1 is WNHNN and CDR2 SYGVQD (reference sequence). The ends were cut back, 9 bases at V and 11 bases at J, with 35 bases in the middle. This CDR3 is built from 18 residues. CDR3 in amino acids: CARALLTVGQLSITSQHF. The CDR3, as DNA: TGCGCCAGGGCCCTCTTAACTGTCGGACAGCTAAGTATCACGTCCCAGCATTTT.

CDR3 sequence (DNA): TGTGCCAGCAGCCCCGGGACTGGTTCCTACGAGCAGTACTTC. Translation gives CASSPGTGSYEQYF. V gene TRBV4-2 combines with J gene TRBJ2-7; possibly TRBD2 for D (6 bases). CDR1 is LGHNA and CDR2 is YNFKEQ in the germline V gene. The CDR3 has 14 amino acids. Trimming removed 4 bases from V and 1 base from J, with 11 bases in between.

The chain is built from TRBV3-1 (or the pseudogene TRBV3-2) and TRBJ2-1; TRBD2 aligns across 9 bases. With V trimmed by 0 bases and J by 2 bases, 8 bases remained unmatched. CDR1 is LGHDT, CDR2 YNNKEL, per germline (reference sequence). The CDR3 consists of 18 residues. The CDR3 coding sequence is TGTGCCAGCAGCCAAGACTCAAAGGGACTAGCCGCCTACAATGAGCAGTTCTTC. It yields the protein CASSQDSKGLAAYNEQFF.

CDR3 DNA sequence: TGTGCCAGCAGCAGACAGGGGTACTATGGCTACACCTTC. Its protein product is CASSRQGYYGYTF. V gene TRBV5-4 combines with J gene TRBJ1-2; 8 bases are shared with TRBD1. The germline V gene has CDR1 SGHNT and CDR2 YYREEE (reference sequence). V gave up 4 bases and J gave up 3 bases; unmatched junction bases: 2. This CDR3 comprises 13 residues.

This clone was seen just once. This sample also contains other DNA sequences that code for the same CDR3. This sequence joins TRBV7-3 and TRBJ2-3; TRBD2 matches at 9 bases. Germline V gene lookup returns CDR1 SGHTA and CDR2 FQGTGA. V lost 2 bases to trimming and J lost 0 bases; unmatched junction nucleotides: 0. This CDR3 has 15 amino acids. The CDR3 protein is CASSLAGGSTDTQYF. The CDR3 region has the DNA TGTGCCAGCAGCTTAGCGGGGGGGAGCACAGATACGCAGTATTTT.

The J gene is TRBJ1-1, the V gene TRBV2; 7 bases fit TRBD1. This CDR3 region has 14 residues. CDR1 and CDR2 from the germline V gene are SNHLY and FYNNEI. Trimming removed 5 bases from V and 4 bases from J; junction bases left unmatched: 7. In DNA form, the CDR3 reads TGTGCCAGCAGTAAACATCCAGGGGGCACTGAAGCTTTCTTT. Residues: CASSKHPGGTEAFF.